This paragraph reports one T cell receptor beta chain. Its antigen is not identified. Germline CDR1 is SGHVS and CDR2 is FQNEAQ. Unmatched junction bases numbered 8, after V lost 1 base and J lost 2 bases. The CDR3 is 16 amino acids. The data originate from a study of shared clonotypes between healthy human individuals. Findings and limits, study-wide: A generally larger estimated richness was seen in naive subsets than in memory subsets.

Once extracted for a subset, genomic DNA was divided evenly among several immunoSEQ plates. Clones were read by immunoSEQ multiplex PCR, and TCRdb kept only the in-frame ones, dropping some. This table has 1.5 million to 2.5 million clones, about 95% appearing once. CD45RO negativity and positive selection for CCR7 defined naive CD8 cells, a population that excluded terminally differentiated effector memory CD45RA+ cells. Sample: naive CD8+ T cells sorted from blood. The clonotype comes from a young man in good health. The chain links TRBV7-8 to TRBJ2-7; TRBD2 matches at 7 bases. The CDR3 here is CASSLEIAGAPYEQYF. The CDR3 DNA sequence: TGTGCCAGCAGCTTAGAGATCGCGGGAGCACCCTACGAGCAGTACTTC.